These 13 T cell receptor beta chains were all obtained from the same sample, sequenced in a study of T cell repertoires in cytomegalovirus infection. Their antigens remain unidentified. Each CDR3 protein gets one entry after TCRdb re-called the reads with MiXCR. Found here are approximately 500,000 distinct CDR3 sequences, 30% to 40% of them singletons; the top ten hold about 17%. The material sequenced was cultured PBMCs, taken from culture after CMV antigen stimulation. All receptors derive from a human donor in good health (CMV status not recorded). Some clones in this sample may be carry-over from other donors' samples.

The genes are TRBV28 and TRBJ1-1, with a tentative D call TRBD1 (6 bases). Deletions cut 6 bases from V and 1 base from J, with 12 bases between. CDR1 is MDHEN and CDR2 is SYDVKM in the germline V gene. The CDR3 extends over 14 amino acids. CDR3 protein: CASRTGTPNTEAFF. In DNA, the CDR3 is TGTGCCAGCAGGACCGGGACACCGAACACTGAAGCTTTCTTT.

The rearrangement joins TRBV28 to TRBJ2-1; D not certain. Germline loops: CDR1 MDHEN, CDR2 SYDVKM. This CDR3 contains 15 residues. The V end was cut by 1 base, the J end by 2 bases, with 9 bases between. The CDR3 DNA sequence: TGTGCCAGCAGTTTATTGTCTGGTGCCTACAATGAGCAGTTCTTC. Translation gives CASSLLSGAYNEQFF. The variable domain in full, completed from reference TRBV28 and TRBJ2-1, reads DVKVTQSSRYLVKRTGEKVFLECVQDMDHENMFWYRQDPGLGLRLIYFSYDVKMKEKGDIPEGYSVSREKKERFSLILESASTNQTSMYLCASSLLSGAYNEQFFGPGTRLTVL.

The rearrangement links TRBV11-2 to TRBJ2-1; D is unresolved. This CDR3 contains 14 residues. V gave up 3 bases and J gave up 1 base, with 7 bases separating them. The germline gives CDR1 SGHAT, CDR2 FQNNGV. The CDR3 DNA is TGTGCCAGCAGCTTTTTGGAGTCCTACAATGAGCAGTTCTTC. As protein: CASSFLESYNEQFF.

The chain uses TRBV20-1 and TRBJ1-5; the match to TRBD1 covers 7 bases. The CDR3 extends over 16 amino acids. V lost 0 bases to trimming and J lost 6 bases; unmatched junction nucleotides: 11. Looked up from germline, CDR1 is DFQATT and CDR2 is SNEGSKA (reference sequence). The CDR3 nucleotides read TGCAGTGCTAGAGAAGAACAGACAGGGTACCCTCAGCCCCAGCATTTT. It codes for CSAREEQTGYPQPQHF.

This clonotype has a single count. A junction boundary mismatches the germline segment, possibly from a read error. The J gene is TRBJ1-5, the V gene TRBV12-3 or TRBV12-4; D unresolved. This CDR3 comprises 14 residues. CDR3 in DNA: TGTGCCTGCAGTTTTCTTCGGGGCAATCAGCCCCAGCATTTT. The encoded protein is CACSFLRGNQPQHF.

The CDR3 DNA reads TGTGCCAGCAGCTTATTGGCCCAAAGGGCAGAGACCCAGTACTTC. Protein product: CASSLLAQRAETQYF. V and J are TRBV7-2 and TRBJ2-5; D gene uncertain. This CDR3 is 15 amino acids long. The V gene's germline CDR1 is SGHTA and CDR2 FQGNSA. Trimming cost V 2 bases and J 4 bases, with 14 bases left between them. Combining the CDR3 with reference TRBV7-2 and TRBJ2-5 gives the whole variable domain GAGVSQSPSNKVTEKGKDVELRCDPISGHTALYWYRQSLGQGLEFLIYFQGNSAPDKSGLPSDRFSAERTGGSVSTLTIQRTQQEDSAVYLCASSLLAQRAETQYFGPGTRLLVL.

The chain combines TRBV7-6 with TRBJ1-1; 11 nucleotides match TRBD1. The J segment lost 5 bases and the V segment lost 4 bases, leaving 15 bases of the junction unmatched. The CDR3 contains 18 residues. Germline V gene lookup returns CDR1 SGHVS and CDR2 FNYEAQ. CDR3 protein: CASSSGQGATPLVTEAFF. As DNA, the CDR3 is TGTGCCAGCAGCTCAGGACAGGGGGCGACCCCATTGGTAACTGAAGCTTTCTTT.

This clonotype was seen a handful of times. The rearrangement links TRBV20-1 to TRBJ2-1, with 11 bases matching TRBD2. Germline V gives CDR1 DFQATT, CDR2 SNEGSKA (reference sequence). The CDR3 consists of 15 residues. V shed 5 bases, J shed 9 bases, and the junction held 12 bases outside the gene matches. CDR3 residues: CSASGLADWGSEQFF. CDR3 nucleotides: TGCAGTGCTTCGGGACTAGCGGATTGGGGGAGTGAGCAGTTCTTC.

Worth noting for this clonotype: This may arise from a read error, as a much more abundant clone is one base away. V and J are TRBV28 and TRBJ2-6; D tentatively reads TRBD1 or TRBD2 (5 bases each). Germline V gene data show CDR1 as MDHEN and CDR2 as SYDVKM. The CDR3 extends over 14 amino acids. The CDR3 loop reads CASSRSYGANVPTF. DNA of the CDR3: TGTGCCAGCAGTCGGAGCTACGGGGCCAACGTCCCGACTTTC.

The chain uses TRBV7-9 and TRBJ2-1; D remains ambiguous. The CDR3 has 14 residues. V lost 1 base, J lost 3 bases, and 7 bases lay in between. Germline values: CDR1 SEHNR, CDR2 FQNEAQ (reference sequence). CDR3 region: CASSLVSDYNEQFF. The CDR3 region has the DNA TGTGCCAGCAGCTTAGTCAGCGACTACAATGAGCAGTTCTTC.

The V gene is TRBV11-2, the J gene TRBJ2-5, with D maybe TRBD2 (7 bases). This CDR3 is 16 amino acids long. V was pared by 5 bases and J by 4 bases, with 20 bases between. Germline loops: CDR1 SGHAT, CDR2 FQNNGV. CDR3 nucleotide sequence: TGTGCCAGCAGCACGCTCGGGCGGGGGCGTGGAGAGACCCAGTACTTC. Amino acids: CASSTLGRGRGETQYF. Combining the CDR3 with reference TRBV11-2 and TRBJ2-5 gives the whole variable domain EAGVAQSPRYKIIEKRQSVAFWCNPISGHATLYWYQQILGQGPKLLIQFQNNGVVDDSQLPKDRFSAERLKGVDSTLKIQPAKLEDSAVYLCASSTLGRGRGETQYFGPGTRLLVL.

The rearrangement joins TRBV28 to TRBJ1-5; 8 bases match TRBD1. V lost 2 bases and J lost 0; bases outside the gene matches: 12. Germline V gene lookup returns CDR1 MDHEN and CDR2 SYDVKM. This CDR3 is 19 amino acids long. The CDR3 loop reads CASSLDTLSGGLSNQPQHF. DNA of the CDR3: TGTGCCAGCAGTTTAGATACCCTCTCAGGGGGCCTTAGCAATCAGCCCCAGCATTTT.

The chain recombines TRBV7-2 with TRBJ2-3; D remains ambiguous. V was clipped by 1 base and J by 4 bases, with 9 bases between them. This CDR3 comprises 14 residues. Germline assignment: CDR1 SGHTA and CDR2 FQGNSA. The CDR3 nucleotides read TGTGCCAGCAGCTTAGGTAGTTTTGCAGATACGCAGTATTTT. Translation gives CASSLGSFADTQYF.